This T cell receptor (beta chain) was retrieved from a study of vaccination and CD4 T cells after COVID-19. Study overall: Spike peptides, overlapping and drawn from SARS-CoV-2, HCoV-NL63, HCoV-OC43 and HCoV-229E, were used to stimulate cells.

By share, this clonotype ranks as medium-sized. What it binds is not known. Germline V gene lookup returns CDR1 SGHTA and CDR2 FQGNSA. Trimming took 3 bases from V and 0 from J, leaving 21 bases between them. The CDR3 sequence is 18 residues long. The treatment was: roughly ten-day PBMC culture with coronavirus spike peptide pools or control peptides (ViraFEST assay). Following expansion of antigen-specific T cells with peptide pools, ViraFEST then sequenced TCRs. IL-2 at 10 IU/ml and peptide pools at 9 to 10 ug/ml were added to PBMCs cultured at two million per well. Sequencing of cultured CD4+ T cell DNA used the Oncomine TCR Beta short-read assay. Genomic DNA was isolated from CD4+ T cells that had been cultured. TCRdb analysed the PCR reads with MiXCR anew, one entry per CDR3 protein. The repertoire holds about 12,000 distinct CDR3 sequences, with 53% as singletons.

Sequencing input: CD4+ T cells from blood, cultured in vitro. The sequence was obtained from a human donor who had recovered from COVID-19. The rearrangement links TRBV7-2 to TRBJ2-7; tentative D call: TRBD2 (7 bases). CDR3 amino acids: CASSFPKGVGRSSYEQYF. In DNA form, the CDR3 reads TGTGCCAGCAGCTTCCCTAAGGGGGTCGGGAGGTCCTCCTACGAGCAGTACTTC.